This T cell receptor (beta chain) was observed in a study of blood T cell repertoires in COVID-19. As for the study in general: Nucleic acid was either cDNA or gDNA, and it came from T cells, B-cell-depleted T cells, or PBMCs.

The table came from immunoSEQ multiplex PCR; TCRdb's copy has only in-frame clones and leaves some out. In the table there are 300,000 to 400,000 clones, 90% of which are singletons. The age range of participants was about 18 to 100 years, with residence in around 22 US areas. Participant-reported clinical history was the basis for cohort assignment. Sample: PBMCs or T cells enriched from blood (not recorded which). This clonotype was sampled from a man in his 60s who had recovered from COVID-19.

The CDR3 region has the DNA TGCGCCAGCGCTTCCCTCCAGGGCGGCACTGAAGCTTTCTTT. This codes for CASASLQGGTEAFF. The chain uses TRBV5-1 and TRBJ1-1; D is possibly TRBD1 (5 bases). Trimming removed 7 bases at V and 4 bases at J, with 17 bases between. The CDR3 extends over 14 amino acids. The germline gives CDR1 SGHRS, CDR2 YFSETQ.